Below, 3 T cell receptor beta chains from the same sample are listed, as sequenced in a study of blood T cell repertoires in COVID-19 (TCRdb year 2020). The library relied on the immunoSEQ multiplex PCR assay. Entries here come from immuneACCESS through TCRdb and include only in-frame sequences with V and J called. Some clones fail to appear in such tables; in the studies checked, an unresolved V gene covers under half of the shortfall, and the cause of the remainder is unknown. Present in this sample are under 200,000 clones, around 87% of which were seen just once. Jointly, the top ten make up 2.5% of the sample. Sequencing input: peripheral blood. The source of these receptors is a man aged 35-49 years with active or convalescent COVID-19.

The chain couples TRBV10-2 to TRBJ2-5, with D perhaps matching TRBD1 (6 bases). Germline assignment: CDR1 WSHSY and CDR2 SAAADI. The CDR3 covers 12 residues. Trimming left V 4 bases short and J 4 bases short, with 7 bases between. The CDR3 spells CASSGQVETQYF. The CDR3 bases are TGCGCCAGCAGTGGACAGGTAGAGACCCAGTACTTC.

A single count supports this clone. J is TRBJ1-6 and V is TRBV6-2 or TRBV6-3; 7 bases agree with TRBD1. Germline assignment: CDR1 MNHEY and CDR2 SVGEGT. The V and J ends lost 4 bases and 2 bases, in that order; junction bases with no gene match: 5. The CDR3 consists of 16 residues. DNA of the CDR3: TGTGCCAGCAGTTCCCCAGGGGGTACCTATAATTCACCCCTCCACTTT. As protein: CASSSPGGTYNSPLHF.

J is TRBJ2-5 and V is TRBV7-6, with 9 bases lining up with TRBD1. This CDR3 contains 14 residues. Trimming took 5 bases from V and 7 from J; bases not matched to a gene: 8. Per the germline V gene, CDR1 is SGHVS and CDR2 is FNYEAQ. In DNA form, the CDR3 reads TGTGCCAGCAGCCTAGACTCGACAGGGGGGACCCAGTACTTC. Amino acid sequence: CASSLDSTGGTQYF.